This T cell receptor beta chain was identified during a study of blood T cell repertoires in COVID-19. Clones were sequenced by immunoSEQ multiplex PCR, and TCRdb holds only the in-frame ones, with some missing. Seen here are some 380,000 clones, roughly 90% observed once, and the top ten hold 2% to 2.5%. Looked up from germline, CDR1 is DFQATT and CDR2 is SNEGSKA (reference sequence). V was shortened by 3 bases and J by 1 base, with 12 bases between the two germline ends. The CDR3 length is 14 residues. The V and J genes are TRBV20-1 and TRBJ1-2, with D tentatively TRBD1 (6 bases). Sequenced sample: PBMCs or T cells enriched from blood (not recorded which). This clonotype was obtained from a woman in her thirties or forties with acute COVID-19. This CDR3 is CSASYWGRNYGYTF. The CDR3 DNA follows: TGCAGTGCTAGTTATTGGGGGCGTAACTATGGCTACACCTTC.